The next 21 T cell receptor beta chains were all read from a single sample in a study of T cell repertoires in cytomegalovirus infection. MiXCR, applied by TCRdb to the reads, yields one record per CDR3 protein. The repertoire holds some 400,000 distinct CDR3 sequences, with 25% to 40% as singletons. The sequenced sample consisted of PBMCs. These TCRs come from a human donor in good health (CMV status not recorded). Some clones in this sample may be carry-over from other donors' samples.

This clonotype appeared a few times. This sequence joins TRBV27 and TRBJ1-5; D is undetermined. The ends were cut back, 5 bases at V and 4 bases at J, with 12 bases in the middle. The CDR3 runs 14 residues. Germline CDR1 is MNHEY and CDR2 is SMNVEV (reference sequence). The CDR3 nucleotides read TGTGCCAGCAGTCCGGGCTTTGGTAATCAGCCCCAGCATTTT. Translated: CASSPGFGNQPQHF.

The V gene is TRBV6-5, the J gene TRBJ1-1; 7 bases map to TRBD1. Germline V gene data show CDR1 as MNHEY and CDR2 as SVGAGI. This CDR3 spans 14 amino acids. With 6 bases clipped from V and 0 bases from J, the junction kept 4 bases outside the gene matches. CDR3 protein: CASRRDSLNTEAFF. CDR3 sequence (DNA): TGTGCCAGCAGAAGGGACAGCCTGAACACTGAAGCTTTCTTT.

In this sample, this clonotype turned up many times. The V call is TRBV28, the J call TRBJ2-7; possibly TRBD1 or TRBD2 for D (5 bases each). The CDR3 loop spans 12 amino acids. V was clipped by 8 bases and J by 5 bases, with 13 bases between them. Germline assignment: CDR1 MDHEN and CDR2 SYDVKM. This chain's CDR3 is CASGGWGNEQYF. The CDR3 coding sequence is TGTGCCAGCGGAGGTTGGGGCAACGAGCAGTACTTC. The full variable domain, rest sourced from reference TRBV28 and TRBJ2-7, is DVKVTQSSRYLVKRTGEKVFLECVQDMDHENMFWYRQDPGLGLRLIYFSYDVKMKEKGDIPEGYSVSREKKERFSLILESASTNQTSMYLCASGGWGNEQYFGPGTRLTVT.

The rearrangement links TRBV2 to TRBJ2-4, with D possibly matching TRBD1 (6 bases). CDR3 length: 12 residues. The germline gives CDR1 SNHLY, CDR2 FYNNEI. Trimming shortened V by 4 bases and J by 12 bases, and 13 bases separated the two germline ends. Here the CDR3 reads CASSGRGRDQYF. The CDR3 nucleotides read TGTGCCAGCAGTGGCAGGGGACGGGATCAGTACTTC.

This chain links TRBV7-2 with TRBJ2-7; possible D gene TRBD1, 7 bases. The germline CDR1 and CDR2 sequences are SGHTA and FQGNSA. The length of the CDR3 is 14 residues. Trimming pared 5 bases from V and 3 bases from J, leaving 14 bases between. The CDR3 DNA reads TGTGCCAGCAGCCCCGGGGGACAGAACTACGAGCAGTACTTC. Its protein product is CASSPGGQNYEQYF.

The chain uses TRBV12-3 or TRBV12-4 and TRBJ1-1, with a tentative D call TRBD1 (6 bases). The CDR3 has 13 residues. V lost 7 bases, J lost 11 bases, and 20 bases lay in between. For the CDR3, the DNA is TGTGCCAGCAACTTAAACAGGGACCCTGGTGCTTTCTTT. It specifies CASNLNRDPGAFF.

This clonotype has just a few counts. V and J are TRBV6-2 or TRBV6-3 and TRBJ2-7; TRBD2 is a possible D gene (6 bases). The length of the CDR3 is 13 residues. V was pared by 5 bases and J by 6 bases, with 14 bases between. Germline lookup yields CDR1 MNHEY and CDR2 SVGEGT. The CDR3 loop is CASSTEAGTEQYF. CDR3 bases: TGTGCCAGCAGTACGGAGGCGGGGACCGAGCAGTACTTC.

The chain employs TRBV20-1 and TRBJ1-1, with D maybe TRBD1 (6 bases). The CDR3 length is 12 residues. Trimming took 4 bases from V and 5 from J, leaving 11 bases between them. Germline V gene sequence: CDR1 DFQATT, CDR2 SNEGSKA (reference sequence). CDR3 amino acids: CSAKGGVTEAFF. For the CDR3, the DNA is TGCAGTGCTAAAGGGGGGGTTACTGAAGCTTTCTTT.

The J gene is TRBJ1-2, the V gene TRBV5-6, with D perhaps matching TRBD1 (5 bases). V was cut by 4 bases and J by 7 bases, with 17 bases left in between. The germline gives CDR1 SGHDT, CDR2 YYEEEE. The length of the CDR3 is 14 residues. The CDR3 DNA follows: TGTGCCAGCAGCGGGACCGGGACGTTAACTGGCTACACCTTC. Its protein product is CASSGTGTLTGYTF.

The J gene is TRBJ2-2, the V gene TRBV6-6, with D possibly matching TRBD2 (6 bases). The CDR3 contains 15 residues. The V and J ends lost 6 bases and 1 base respectively, with 12 bases between them. Germline loops: CDR1 MNHNY, CDR2 SVGAGI (reference sequence). The CDR3 sequence: CASSWDSLNTGELFF. CDR3 bases: TGTGCCAGCAGCTGGGACTCTCTGAACACCGGGGAGCTGTTTTTT.

This clonotype was detected many times. This chain connects TRBV2 to TRBJ2-7, with D possibly being TRBD1 (6 bases). The CDR3 length is 12 residues. Trimming shortened V by 10 bases and J by 0 bases, and 10 bases separated the two germline ends. Germline V gene data show CDR1 as SNHLY and CDR2 as FYNNEI. DNA for the CDR3: TGTGCCACTGGACAGAGCTCCTACGAGCAGTACTTC. Encoded protein: CATGQSSYEQYF.

This clonotype was recorded a few times. V is TRBV30 and J is TRBJ2-1, with a weak D call TRBD2 (6 bases). CDR3 length: 16 residues. Trimming removed 2 bases from V and 2 bases from J, with 16 bases in between. Germline values: CDR1 GTSNPN, CDR2 SVGIG (reference sequence). DNA of the CDR3: TGTGCCTGGAGTCGACTGGGGGGTCAGACCTACAATGAGCAGTTCTTC. Protein: CAWSRLGGQTYNEQFF.

This clonotype appeared a few times. Since a much larger clone is just one base distant, this may be a read error. The chain links TRBV7-8 to TRBJ1-2; 11 positions match TRBD1. This CDR3 contains 16 residues. Germline CDR1 is SGHVS and CDR2 is FQNEAQ. CDR3: CASSRDRGLPPYCYTF. Here the CDR3 DNA reads TGTGCCAGCAGCCGGGACAGGGGGTTGCCCCCCTATTGCTACACCTTC.

This clonotype was seen more than once but under ten times. J is TRBJ2-1 and V is TRBV11-2; no clear D. Trimming cost V 0 bases and J 8 bases, with 17 bases left between them. The CDR3 length is 16 residues. Germline assignment: CDR1 SGHAT and CDR2 FQNNGV. CDR3 sequence: CASSLDSGPVVDEQFF. In DNA, the CDR3 is TGTGCCAGCAGCTTAGATAGTGGACCGGTGGTGGATGAGCAGTTCTTC.

In this sample, this clonotype turned up many times. The J gene is TRBJ2-7, the V gene TRBV7-8; a weak D match, TRBD2 (6 bases). Trimming took 5 bases from V and 0 from J, leaving 14 bases between them. The CDR3 is made up of 15 amino acids. In germline, CDR1 is SGHVS, CDR2 FQNEAQ. In DNA form, the CDR3 reads TGTGCCAGCAGCCTGCGCGGCGGGGTCTCCTACGAGCAGTACTTC. Translating it yields CASSLRGGVSYEQYF.

The chain employs TRBV7-2 and TRBJ2-7; D not resolved. Trimming shortened V by 5 bases and J by 6 bases, and 8 bases separated the two germline ends. Germline V CDR1 and CDR2: SGHTA, FQGNSA. This CDR3 is built from 11 residues. CDR3 amino acids: CASSVVGEQYF. Written as DNA, the CDR3 is TGTGCCAGCAGCGTAGTCGGCGAGCAGTACTTC.

The genes are TRBV6-6 and TRBJ2-2, with no clear D. Germline V lookup: CDR1 MNHNY, CDR2 SVGAGI (reference sequence). The V and J ends lost 5 bases and 8 bases respectively, with 18 bases between them. The CDR3 extends over 15 amino acids. Here the CDR3 DNA reads TGTGCCAGCAGTAGGCGCTCACAGTTTTTTGGGGAGCTGTTTTTT. This gives the protein CASSRRSQFFGELFF.

This clonotype showed up many times. The gene calls are TRBV6-1 and TRBJ2-1, with 8 bases matching TRBD2. V lost 8 bases, J lost 8 bases, and 11 bases stayed unmatched. The CDR3 spans 14 residues. CDR1 is MNHNS, CDR2 SASEGT, per germline. The CDR3 DNA reads TGTGCCAGCCGTGGTAGCGGGGCAGGGGATGAGCAGTTCTTC. Its translation is CASRGSGAGDEQFF.

This clonotype was counted at least ten times. V gene TRBV5-4 combines with J gene TRBJ2-1; weak D call: TRBD1 (5 bases). Germline V gives CDR1 SGHNT, CDR2 YYREEE (reference sequence). V dropped 1 base and J dropped 8 bases, with 19 bases sitting between them. The CDR3 consists of 16 residues. CDR3 DNA sequence: TGTGCCAGCAGCTTGTATTCGGCAGGGTGGGCTGATGAGCAGTTCTTC. It is translated as CASSLYSAGWADEQFF.

This clonotype was counted once. This chain uses TRBV2 with TRBJ2-5; TRBD1 aligns across 8 bases. CDR3 length: 19 amino acids. Unmatched junction bases numbered 16, after V lost 3 bases and J lost 1 base. CDR1 is SNHLY, CDR2 FYNNEI, per germline. This chain's CDR3 is CASSDTWTGRPGIQETQYF. CDR3 coding DNA: TGTGCCAGCAGTGACACCTGGACAGGGCGCCCGGGGATCCAAGAGACCCAGTACTTC.

The gene calls are TRBV4-3 and TRBJ1-2, with 8 bases matching TRBD1. Germline values: CDR1 LGHNA, CDR2 YSLEER. This CDR3 is built from 16 residues. The J segment lost 2 bases and the V segment lost 2 bases, leaving 7 bases of the junction unmatched. For the CDR3, the DNA is TGCGCCAGCAGCCAATATCAGACAGGGGTAAACTATGGCTACACCTTC. This translates into CASSQYQTGVNYGYTF.